This entry is about one TCR beta chain. The antigen remains undetermined. An end of the junction differs from the germline gene, which may be a read error. The data belong to a study of T cells in Graves' hyperthyroidism and ophthalmopathy. The CDR3 length is 15 residues. The TCR beta CDR3 regions underwent amplification using RNA transcripts as the source. TCR CDR3 underwent first-round RT-PCR with the HTBI primer set. TCRdb re-called the multiplex PCR reads with MiXCR, one entry per CDR3 protein. The sample has around 610,000 distinct CDR3 sequences, over 12% seen once. Findings and limits, study-wide: In simple terms, a model built on 13 V-J features told ophthalmopathy apart from stable hyperthyroidism.

This sample holds PBMCs from under 11 ml fresh peripheral blood. V and J are TRBV12-3 or TRBV12-4 and TRBJ2-7; 7 bases match TRBD1. The source of this sequence is a woman between 40 and 55 years old with Graves' ophthalmopathy. Input material: blood. The CDR3 DNA is TGTGACAGCAGTTTAAGGGGGCCATCCCAGGGCGAGCAGTACTTC. This translates into CDSSLRGPSQGEQYF.